This TCR beta chain appears in the sequencing data of a study of cytomegalovirus exposure and HLA in healthy donors. Regarding this clone: Its cognate antigen is unknown.

In the PCR, 60 Vbeta and 13 Jbeta primers were used. The assay was immunoSEQ multiplex PCR, and TCRdb's table has in-frame clones only and misses some. The sample lists over 50,000 clones, roughly nine tenths seen once, with about 1.4% in the top ten. Study-wide results and caveats: The listing of roughly 160 TCR beta chains classed them as cytomegalovirus-associated. In most subjects, TCR beta sequences reportedly gave accurate predictions of HLA-A and HLA-B alleles. Immune exposure was documented only through CMV serostatus.

Those who donated were healthy bone marrow donors. The specimen sequenced was PBMCs. This TCR derives from a man aged 25 to 40 in good health and CMV-seropositive.

The CDR3 DNA reads as TGTGCCAGTAGTACCGGGACTAGCGGGAGGAGTGAGCAGTTCTTC. It translates to CASSTGTSGRSEQFF. This rearrangement joins TRBV19 to TRBJ2-1, with 15 bases identical to TRBD2. After removal of 4 bases from V and 9 bases from J, the junction contained 4 bases not matched to a gene. The CDR3 is 15 amino acids. The germline gives CDR1 LNHDA, CDR2 SQIVND (reference sequence).